One and the same sample provided the 20 T cell receptor beta chains below, sequenced in a study of naive and memory T cell subsets. The beta constant-region primer was an equimolar mix of two oligonucleotides covering TRBC1 and TRBC2. TCRdb recomputed calls from the UMI-ligation and nested PCR reads with MiXCR, one row per CDR3 protein. The sample has 23,000 or so distinct CDR3 sequences, 9.5% to 12% seen once. Source material: central memory CD8+ T cells from blood. The source is a human donor in good health.

The CDR3 sequence is CASSGGFAYEQYF. The DNA for the CDR3 is TGTGCCAGCTCCGGCGGGTTTGCCTACGAGCAGTACTTC. The rearrangement uses TRBV27 and TRBJ2-7; perhaps TRBD2 as D (5 bases). V was trimmed by 8 bases and J by 2 bases, leaving 13 bases between them. The CDR3 runs to 13 residues. Looked up from germline, CDR1 is MNHEY and CDR2 is SMNVEV (reference sequence).

V gene TRBV9 combines with J gene TRBJ2-1, with 14 bases matching TRBD2. Germline loops: CDR1 SGDLS, CDR2 YYNGEE. J was trimmed by 10 bases and V by 4 bases; bases with no gene match: 4. The length of the CDR3 is 14 residues. In DNA, the CDR3 is TGTGCCAGCAGCCCGTGGACTAGCGGGGGGGAGCAGTTCTTC. This sequence encodes CASSPWTSGGEQFF.

This clonotype was seen at least ten times. The CDR3 DNA follows: TGCAGCGTTGAAGACCGGGGGCGACGGAACACTGAAGCTTTCTTT. It translates to CSVEDRGRRNTEAFF. V gene TRBV29-1 combines with J gene TRBJ1-1; tentative D call: TRBD1 (6 bases). The germline CDR1 and CDR2 sequences are SQVTM and ANQGSEA. The V end lost 0 bases, the J end lost 1 base, and 12 bases lay between the germline ends. The CDR3 spans 15 residues. The full variable domain, its missing parts supplied by reference TRBV29-1 and TRBJ1-1, is SAVISQKPSRDICQRGTSLTIQCQVDSQVTMMFWYRQQPGQSLTLIATANQGSEATYESGFVIDKFPISRPNLTFSTLTVSNMSPEDSSIYLCSVEDRGRRNTEAFFGQGTRLTVV.

By frequency in the sample, this clonotype is medium-sized. The chain uses TRBV7-8 and TRBJ1-6; D is perhaps TRBD1 (6 bases). The germline V and J ends were trimmed by 4 bases and 6 bases, with 13 bases remaining between them. Per the germline V gene, CDR1 is SGHVS and CDR2 is FQNEAQ. The CDR3 contains 15 residues. CDR3: CASSYPTGSNSPLHF. DNA of the CDR3: TGTGCCAGCAGCTACCCGACAGGTTCTAATTCACCCCTCCACTTT. Combining the CDR3 with reference TRBV7-8 and TRBJ1-6 gives the whole variable domain GAGVSQSPRYKVAKRGQDVALRCDPISGHVSLFWYQQALGQGPEFLTYFQNEAQLDKSGLPSDRFFAERPEGSVSTLKIQRTQQEDSAVYLCASSYPTGSNSPLHFGNGTRLTVT.

A few counts support this clonotype. The V call is TRBV10-3, the J call TRBJ2-7; D unresolved. Germline V gene lookup returns CDR1 ENHRY and CDR2 SYGVKD. Trimming shortened V by 3 bases and J by 2 bases, and 17 bases separated the two germline ends. The CDR3 extends over 16 amino acids. This CDR3 reads CAISDIVSAGPYEQYF. The CDR3 nucleotides are TGTGCCATCAGTGATATAGTCTCGGCAGGTCCCTACGAGCAGTACTTC.

This clonotype was counted at least ten times. This rearrangement joins TRBV7-8 to TRBJ2-1; 10 bases align to TRBD2. Per germline, CDR1 SGHVS and CDR2 FQNEAQ. CDR3 length equals 15 residues. V was pared by 5 bases and J by 13 bases, with 14 bases of the junction left unmatched. The CDR3 loop reads CASSPWTSGGGLQFF. The CDR3, as DNA: TGTGCCAGCAGCCCATGGACTAGCGGAGGGGGGCTACAGTTCTTC.

The chain links TRBV7-9 to TRBJ2-1, with 7 bases aligning to TRBD2. This CDR3 has 16 residues. Looked up from germline, CDR1 is SEHNR and CDR2 is FQNEAQ (reference sequence). V was clipped by 5 bases and J by 6 bases; unmatched bases: 13. CDR3: CASSPVVAGVPNEQFF. The DNA for the CDR3 is TGTGCCAGCAGCCCGGTAGTGGCGGGAGTCCCCAATGAGCAGTTCTTC. Based on the CDR3 plus reference TRBV7-9 and TRBJ2-1, the full variable domain is DTGVSQNPRHKITKRGQNVTFRCDPISEHNRLYWYRQTLGQGPEFLTYFQNEAQLEKSRLLSDRFSAERPKGSFSTLEIQRTEQGDSAMYLCASSPVVAGVPNEQFFGPGTRLTVL.

This clonotype occurred many times. J is TRBJ2-3 and V is TRBV28; TRBD2 matches 12 bases. This CDR3 is 15 amino acids long. Trimming at V came to 5 bases and at J to 4 bases, leaving 4 bases not matched to a gene. Germline-derived CDR1 and CDR2 are MDHEN and SYDVKM. In nucleotides, the CDR3 is TGTGCCAGCAGTGCCGGACTAGCGGGATCAGATACGCAGTATTTT. Its protein is CASSAGLAGSDTQYF.

This clonotype was picked up a small number of times. The V and J genes are TRBV9 and TRBJ2-1; possible D gene TRBD1, 5 bases. This CDR3 has 15 amino acids. Germline lookup yields CDR1 SGDLS and CDR2 YYNGEE. V shed 2 bases and J shed 5 bases, with 14 bases lying between them. The CDR3 coding sequence is TGTGCCAGCAGCGTTAGTCTTGGACAAAACAATGAGCAGTTCTTC. Translation: CASSVSLGQNNEQFF.

The sample holds many counts of this clonotype. The J gene is TRBJ2-2, the V gene TRBV10-2; maybe TRBD2 (6 bases). The CDR3 has 15 residues. The germline V gene encodes CDR1 WSHSY and CDR2 SAAADI. Deletions cut 3 bases from V and 3 bases from J, with 11 bases between. As DNA, the CDR3 is TGCGCCAGCAGTGAACGGCTAGCGTACACCGGGGAGCTGTTTTTT. Translated, it gives CASSERLAYTGELFF.

This chain uses TRBV3-1 with TRBJ2-6; D assignment may be TRBD1 or TRBD2 (5 bases each). The CDR3 contains 17 residues. V lost 4 bases and J lost 1, with 14 bases in between. The germline CDR1 and CDR2 sequences are LGHDT and YNNKEL (reference sequence). CDR3 DNA: TGTGCCAGCAGCCCAGGTCTGGGGGAATCTGGGGCCAACGTCCTGACTTTC. Its translation: CASSPGLGESGANVLTF.

This clonotype is categorized as medium-sized. The gene calls are TRBV27 and TRBJ2-2; the D gene is possibly TRBD1 (5 bases). CDR1 MNHEY and CDR2 SMNVEV come from the germline V gene (reference sequence). V gave up 5 bases and J gave up 9 bases, with 13 bases separating them. This CDR3 spans 13 amino acids. CDR3 region: CASSRAGSRELFF. In DNA, the CDR3 is TGTGCCAGCAGTCGGGCAGGGTCGAGGGAGCTGTTTTTT.

This clonotype ranks as medium-sized. The V gene is TRBV20-1, the J gene TRBJ1-2, with D hard to call. CDR3 length: 14 residues. Germline CDR1 and CDR2: DFQATT and SNEGSKA (reference sequence). V gave up 0 bases and J gave up 8 bases, with 16 bases separating them. The DNA for the CDR3 is TGCAGTGCTAGAGATCCCACGCAGCGATCAGGCTACACCTTC. This translates into CSARDPTQRSGYTF.

This clonotype was counted ten times or more. The chain has TRBV5-5 and TRBJ2-3; 11 positions match TRBD2. Trimming cost V 4 bases and J 3 bases; bases outside gene matches: 7. The CDR3 has 16 residues. In germline, CDR1 is SGHKS, CDR2 YYEKEE (reference sequence). The CDR3 region is CASSPSGRIVTDTQYF. The DNA for the CDR3 is TGTGCCAGCAGCCCTAGCGGGAGGATCGTGACAGATACGCAGTATTTT. The whole variable domain, remainder taken from reference TRBV5-5 and TRBJ2-3, is DAGVTQSPTHLIKTRGQQVTLRCSPISGHKSVSWYQQVLGQGPQFIFQYYEKEERGRGNFPDRFSARQFPNYSSELNVNALLLGDSALYLCASSPSGRIVTDTQYFGPGTRLTVL.

This clonotype occurred many times. This rearrangement joins TRBV20-1 to TRBJ1-5, with D possibly being TRBD1 (6 bases). V shed 5 bases and J shed 0 bases, with 14 bases lying between them. CDR1 and CDR2 (germline): DFQATT, SNEGSKA (reference sequence). CDR3 length equals 15 residues. CDR3 sequence: CSASRGGYSNQPQHF. DNA of the CDR3: TGCAGTGCTTCTAGAGGGGGTTATAGCAATCAGCCCCAGCATTTT.

This clonotype has only a few counts. The rearrangement uses TRBV7-8 and TRBJ2-3; D is ambiguous. Germline V gives CDR1 SGHVS, CDR2 FQNEAQ. The CDR3 has 12 amino acids. V gave up 5 bases and J gave up 8 bases, with 11 bases separating them. CDR3 DNA sequence: TGTGCCAGCAGCCCGACTGGGGTTACGCAGTATTTT. Amino acids: CASSPTGVTQYF.

The table lists this clonotype with a few counts. The chain carries TRBV29-1 and TRBJ2-1; 7 bases are a match to TRBD1. Trimming removed 3 bases from V and 4 bases from J; junction bases left unmatched: 12. Looked up from germline, CDR1 is SQVTM and CDR2 is ANQGSEA. The CDR3 spans 16 residues. This CDR3 is CSVEGESQGTYNEQFF. In DNA form, the CDR3 reads TGCAGCGTTGAGGGCGAGTCACAGGGGACGTACAATGAGCAGTTCTTC.

This clonotype is termed medium-sized. The rearrangement uses TRBV29-1 and TRBJ2-1; D possibly matches TRBD1 or TRBD2 (5 bases each). Germline CDR1 is SQVTM and CDR2 is ANQGSEA. V dropped 8 bases and J dropped 6 bases, with 20 bases sitting between them. CDR3 size: 14 residues. In DNA form, the CDR3 reads TGCAGCACTAGGACGGGACCTGGGGGCAATGAGCAGTTCTTC. It specifies CSTRTGPGGNEQFF.

This clonotype was observed many times. One end of the junction is discordant with germline, which a read error may explain. The V call is TRBV5-1, the J call TRBJ2-3, with 7 bases aligning to TRBD2. The CDR3 length is 18 residues. The germline V gene has CDR1 SGHRS and CDR2 YFSETQ. The CDR3: CASSLEVLSGGTTDTQYF. CDR3 coding DNA: TGCGCCAGCAGTTTGGAGGTATTATCGGGAGGAACCACAGATACGCAGTATTTT. The full variable domain, its missing parts supplied by reference TRBV5-1 and TRBJ2-3, is KAGVTQTPRYLIKTRGQQVTLSCSPISGHRSVSWYQQTPGQGLQFLFEYFSETQRNKGNFPGRFSGRQFSNSRSEMNVSTLELGDSALYLCASSLEVLSGGTTDTQYFGPGTRLTVL.

This clonotype has at least ten counts. The chain combines TRBV6-6 with TRBJ1-3; D is undetermined. Germline V gene lookup returns CDR1 MNHNY and CDR2 SVGAGI (reference sequence). Trimming shortened V by 7 bases and J by 2 bases, and 6 bases separated the two germline ends. This CDR3 has 12 amino acids. This CDR3 reads CASTIPGNTIYF. Written as DNA, the CDR3 is TGTGCCAGCACGATACCTGGAAACACCATATATTTT.